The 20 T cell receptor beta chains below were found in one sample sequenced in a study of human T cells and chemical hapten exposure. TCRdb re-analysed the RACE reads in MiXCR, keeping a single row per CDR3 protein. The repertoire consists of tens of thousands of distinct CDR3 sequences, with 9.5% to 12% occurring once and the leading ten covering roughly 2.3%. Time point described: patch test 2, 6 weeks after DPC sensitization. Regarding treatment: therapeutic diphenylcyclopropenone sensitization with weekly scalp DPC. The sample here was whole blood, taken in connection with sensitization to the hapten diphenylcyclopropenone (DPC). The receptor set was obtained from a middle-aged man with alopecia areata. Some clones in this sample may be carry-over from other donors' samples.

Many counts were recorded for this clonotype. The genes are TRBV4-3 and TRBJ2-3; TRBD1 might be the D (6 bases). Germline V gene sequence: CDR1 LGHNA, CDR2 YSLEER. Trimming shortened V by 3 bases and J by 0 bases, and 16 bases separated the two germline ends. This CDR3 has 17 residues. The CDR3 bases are TGCGCCAGCAGCCAGGCCGGGACACCTTTTAGCACAGATACGCAGTATTTT. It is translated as CASSQAGTPFSTDTQYF.

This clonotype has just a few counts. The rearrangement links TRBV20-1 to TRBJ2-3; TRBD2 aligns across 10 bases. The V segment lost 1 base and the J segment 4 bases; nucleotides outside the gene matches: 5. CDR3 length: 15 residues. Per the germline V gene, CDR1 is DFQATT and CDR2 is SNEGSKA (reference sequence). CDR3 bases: TGCAGTGCTAGAGTCACTAGCGGGGTTCCAGATACGCAGTATTTT. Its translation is CSARVTSGVPDTQYF.

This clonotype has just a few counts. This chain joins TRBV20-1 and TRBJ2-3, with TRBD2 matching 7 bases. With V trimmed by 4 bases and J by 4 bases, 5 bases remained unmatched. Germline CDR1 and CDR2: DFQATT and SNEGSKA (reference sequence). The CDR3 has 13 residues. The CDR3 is CSATVAGADTQYF. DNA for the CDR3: TGCAGTGCTACAGTGGCGGGAGCAGATACGCAGTATTTT.

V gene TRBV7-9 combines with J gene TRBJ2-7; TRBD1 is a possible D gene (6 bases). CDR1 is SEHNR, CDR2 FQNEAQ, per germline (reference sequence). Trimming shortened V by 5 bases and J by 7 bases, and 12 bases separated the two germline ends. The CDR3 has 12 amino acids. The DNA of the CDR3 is TGTGCCAGCAGCGTGGACAGTCGGGAGCAGTACGTC. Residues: CASSVDSREQYV.

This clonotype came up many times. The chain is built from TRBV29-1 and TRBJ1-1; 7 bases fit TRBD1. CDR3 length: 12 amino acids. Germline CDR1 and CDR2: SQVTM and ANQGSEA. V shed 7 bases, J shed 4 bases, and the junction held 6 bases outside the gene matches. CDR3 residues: CSARQGGTEAFF. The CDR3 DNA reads TGCAGCGCGCGACAGGGAGGCACTGAAGCTTTCTTT.

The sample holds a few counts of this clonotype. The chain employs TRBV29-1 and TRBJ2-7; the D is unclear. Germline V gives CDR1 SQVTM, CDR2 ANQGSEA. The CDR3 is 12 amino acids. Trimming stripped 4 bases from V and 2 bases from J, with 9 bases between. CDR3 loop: CSVASSPYEQYF. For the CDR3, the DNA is TGCAGCGTTGCGTCCAGTCCCTACGAGCAGTACTTC.

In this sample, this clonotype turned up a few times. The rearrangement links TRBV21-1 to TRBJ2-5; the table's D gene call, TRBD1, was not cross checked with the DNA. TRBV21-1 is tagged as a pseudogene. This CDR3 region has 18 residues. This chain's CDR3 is CASSKIPRGQGAQETQYF. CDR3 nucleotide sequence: TGTGCCAGCAGCAAAATCCCACGGGGACAGGGGGCACAAGAGACCCAGTACTTC.

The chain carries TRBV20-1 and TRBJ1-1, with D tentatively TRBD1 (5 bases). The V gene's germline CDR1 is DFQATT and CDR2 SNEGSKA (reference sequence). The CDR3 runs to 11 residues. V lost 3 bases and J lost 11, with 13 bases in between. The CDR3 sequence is CSARPRERAFF. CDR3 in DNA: TGCAGTGCTAGGCCCAGGGAAAGGGCTTTCTTT.

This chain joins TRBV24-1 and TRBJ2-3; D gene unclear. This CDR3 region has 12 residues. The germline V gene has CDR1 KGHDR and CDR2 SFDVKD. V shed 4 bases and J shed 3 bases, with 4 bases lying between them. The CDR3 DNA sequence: TGTGCCACCAGTGACACAACAGATACGCAGTATTTT. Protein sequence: CATSDTTDTQYF.

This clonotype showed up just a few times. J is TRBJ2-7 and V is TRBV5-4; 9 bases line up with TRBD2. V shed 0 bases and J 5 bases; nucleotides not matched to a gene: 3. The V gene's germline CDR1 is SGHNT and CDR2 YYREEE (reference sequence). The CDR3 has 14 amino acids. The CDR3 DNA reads TGTGCCAGCAGCTTGGGCGCGGGAGGGGACGAGCAGTACTTC. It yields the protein CASSLGAGGDEQYF.

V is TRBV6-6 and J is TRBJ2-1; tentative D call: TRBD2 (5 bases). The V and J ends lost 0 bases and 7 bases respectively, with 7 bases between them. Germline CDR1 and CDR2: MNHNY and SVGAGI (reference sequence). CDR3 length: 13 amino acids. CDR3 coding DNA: TGTGCCAGCAGTTACTCCCAGCGGAATGAGCAGTTCTTC. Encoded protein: CASSYSQRNEQFF.

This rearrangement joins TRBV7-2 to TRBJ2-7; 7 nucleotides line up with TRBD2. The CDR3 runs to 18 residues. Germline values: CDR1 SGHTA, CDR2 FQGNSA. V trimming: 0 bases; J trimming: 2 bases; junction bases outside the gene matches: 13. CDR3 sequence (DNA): TGTGCCAGCAGCTTAGCGCCGTCGGCGGGGAGGGATCCCTACGAGCAGTACTTC. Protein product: CASSLAPSAGRDPYEQYF.

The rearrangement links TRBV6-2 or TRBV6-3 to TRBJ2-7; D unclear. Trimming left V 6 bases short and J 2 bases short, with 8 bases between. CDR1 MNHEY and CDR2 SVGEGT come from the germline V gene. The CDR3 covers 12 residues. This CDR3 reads CASSLGTYEQYF. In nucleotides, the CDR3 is TGTGCCAGCAGCCTGGGGACCTACGAGCAGTACTTC.

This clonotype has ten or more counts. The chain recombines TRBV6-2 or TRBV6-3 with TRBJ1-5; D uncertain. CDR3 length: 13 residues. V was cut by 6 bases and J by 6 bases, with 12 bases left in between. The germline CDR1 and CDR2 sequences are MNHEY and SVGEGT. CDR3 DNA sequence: TGTGCCAGCAGAGACCCTTCTGGTCAGCCCCAGCATTTT. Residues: CASRDPSGQPQHF.

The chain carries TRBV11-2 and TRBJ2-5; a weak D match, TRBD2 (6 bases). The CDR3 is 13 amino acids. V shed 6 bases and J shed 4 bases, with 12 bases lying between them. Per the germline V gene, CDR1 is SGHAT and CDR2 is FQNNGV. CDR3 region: CASRGRLGETQYF. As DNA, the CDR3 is TGTGCCAGCAGGGGGAGGCTAGGAGAGACCCAGTACTTC.

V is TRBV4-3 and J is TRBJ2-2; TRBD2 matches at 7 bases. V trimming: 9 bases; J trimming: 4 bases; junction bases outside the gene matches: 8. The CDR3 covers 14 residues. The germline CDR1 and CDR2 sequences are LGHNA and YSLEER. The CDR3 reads CASQTRGSTGELFF. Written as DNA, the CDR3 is TGCGCCAGTCAAACGCGGGGGAGCACCGGGGAGCTGTTTTTT.

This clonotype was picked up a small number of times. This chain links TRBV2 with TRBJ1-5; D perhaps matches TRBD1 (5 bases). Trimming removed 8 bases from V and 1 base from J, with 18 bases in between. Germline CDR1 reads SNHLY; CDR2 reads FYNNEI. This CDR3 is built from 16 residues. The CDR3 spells CASLGPTGGSNQPQHF. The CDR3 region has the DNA TGTGCCAGCCTGGGACCAACGGGGGGGAGCAATCAGCCCCAGCATTTT.

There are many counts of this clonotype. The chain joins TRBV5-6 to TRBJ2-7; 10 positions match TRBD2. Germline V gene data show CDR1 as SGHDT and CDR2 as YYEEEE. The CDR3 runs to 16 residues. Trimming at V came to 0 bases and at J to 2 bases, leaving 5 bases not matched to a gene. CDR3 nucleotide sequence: TGTGCCAGCAGCTTGGCCGGGACTAGCGAAGCCTACGAGCAGTACGTC. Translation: CASSLAGTSEAYEQYV.

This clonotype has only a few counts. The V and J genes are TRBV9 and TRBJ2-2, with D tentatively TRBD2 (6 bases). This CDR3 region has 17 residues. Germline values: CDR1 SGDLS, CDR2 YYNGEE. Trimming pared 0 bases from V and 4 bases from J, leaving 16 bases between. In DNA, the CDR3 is TGTGCCAGCAGCGTAGCTACGGGGCGGGATTTCACCGGGGAGCTGTTTTTT. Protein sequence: CASSVATGRDFTGELFF.

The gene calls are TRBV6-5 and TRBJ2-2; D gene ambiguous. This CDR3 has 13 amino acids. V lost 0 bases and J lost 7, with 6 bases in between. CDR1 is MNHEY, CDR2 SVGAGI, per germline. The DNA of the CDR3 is TGTGCCAGCAGTTACTCGTCCCTCGGGGAGCTGTTTTTT. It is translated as CASSYSSLGELFF.